The clone carrying this TCR beta chain was detected once. Followed over time, Seattle patients had been enrolled while infection was active. These data are taken from a study of blood T cell repertoires in COVID-19. Study processing details: Researchers report that nucleated cell counts were estimated from reference gene primer amplification. The assay was immunoSEQ multiplex PCR, and TCRdb's table has in-frame clones only and misses some. V and J calls and clone size are given by that table; D and trimming were obtained from the DNA. The profile covers 250,000 to 350,000 clones, with 88% appearing a single time and about 11% taken by the ten largest. This sequence was found in a woman in her 30s with COVID-19, enrolled during active disease. The sample comprised peripheral blood.

The CDR3 loop is CASSLAIGNYEQYF. The CDR3, as DNA: TGCGCCAGCAGCTTGGCCATCGGGAACTACGAGCAGTACTTC. The V call is TRBV5-1, the J call TRBJ2-7, with D tentatively TRBD2 (5 bases). The CDR3 covers 14 residues. Germline V gives CDR1 SGHRS, CDR2 YFSETQ. V gave up 0 bases and J gave up 3 bases, with 10 bases separating them.